The 24 T cell receptor beta chains reported below all come from one sample, sequenced in a study of T cells in Graves' hyperthyroidism and ophthalmopathy. RNA transcripts provided the source from which TCR beta CDR3 regions were amplified. In the first-round RT-PCR of the TCR CDR3, the HTBI primer set was used. In TCRdb, the multiplex PCR reads were re-called with MiXCR into one record per CDR3 protein. The table lists nearly 250,000 distinct CDR3 sequences, roughly 15% of them singletons, with 25% to 30% in the top ten. Sequencing used blood. The source of these receptors is a woman aged 18 to 35 with Graves' ophthalmopathy.

The sample holds many counts of this clonotype. The rearrangement joins TRBV7-3 to TRBJ2-1, with D unclear. This CDR3 is built from 16 residues. The V end was cut by 4 bases, the J end by 3 bases, with 16 bases between. Germline V gene data show CDR1 as SGHTA and CDR2 as FQGTGA. The CDR3 coding sequence is TGTGCCAGCAGCTCTGGTGGTCCCTACAGCTACAATGAGCAGTTCTTC. It is translated as CASSSGGPYSYNEQFF. The variable domain in full, completed from reference TRBV7-3 and TRBJ2-1, reads GAGVSQTPSNKVTEKGKYVELRCDPISGHTALYWYRQSLGQGPEFLIYFQGTGAADDSGLPNDRFFAVRPEGSVSTLKIQRTERGDSAVYLCASSSGGPYSYNEQFFGPGTRLTVL.

This clonotype was counted ten times or more. The chain employs TRBV12-3 or TRBV12-4 and TRBJ2-2; maybe TRBD2 (6 bases). V was shortened by 6 bases and J by 5 bases, with 13 bases between the two germline ends. The CDR3 is made up of 14 amino acids. DNA for the CDR3: TGTGCCAGCAGCCTGGCTGGGGGGACCGGGGAGCTGTTTTTT. Protein: CASSLAGGTGELFF.

This clonotype was seen many times. The chain is built from TRBV25-1 and TRBJ2-1, with D tentatively TRBD2 (5 bases). Looked up from germline, CDR1 is MGHDK and CDR2 is SYGVNS. CDR3 length: 14 residues. Trimming stripped 4 bases from V and 4 bases from J, with 11 bases between. CDR3 sequence reads: CASSGRTGYNEQFF. In DNA form, the CDR3 reads TGTGCCAGCAGTGGTCGGACTGGGTACAATGAGCAGTTCTTC. The full variable domain, in which reference TRBV25-1 and TRBJ2-1 provide the parts outside the CDR3, is EADIYQTPRYLVIGTGKKITLECSQTMGHDKMYWYQQDPGMELHLIHYSYGVNSTEKGDLSSESTVSRIRTEHFPLTLESARPSHTSQYLCASSGRTGYNEQFFGPGTRLTVL.

This clonotype was recorded at least ten times. The chain carries TRBV5-1 and TRBJ1-4; D gene unclear. Germline CDR1 SGHRS, CDR2 YFSETQ. This CDR3 is 14 amino acids long. Trimming shortened V by 0 bases and J by 4 bases, and 7 bases separated the two germline ends. For the CDR3, the DNA is TGCGCCAGCAGCTTGGGACAACGTAATGAAAAACTGTTTTTT. Translation gives CASSLGQRNEKLFF.

This clonotype appeared many times. The DNA of the CDR3 is TGCGCCAGCAGCCTGTCAGCGTACCAAGAGACCCAGTACTTC. Translating gives CASSLSAYQETQYF. The chain combines TRBV5-1 with TRBJ2-5; D is unclear. V gave up 4 bases and J gave up 0 bases, with 10 bases separating them. CDR3 length: 14 amino acids. Germline V CDR1 and CDR2: SGHRS, YFSETQ.

This clonotype appeared many times. The chain joins TRBV5-1 to TRBJ2-5; 7 nucleotides agree with TRBD2. The CDR3 totals 14 residues. The germline gives CDR1 SGHRS, CDR2 YFSETQ. J gave up 5 bases and V 0 bases, and 4 bases lay outside the gene matches. This CDR3 is CASSLGLASETQYF. The CDR3, as DNA: TGCGCCAGCAGCTTGGGACTAGCCAGTGAGACCCAGTACTTC.

The rearrangement uses TRBV6-2 or TRBV6-3 and TRBJ2-3; 9 bases agree with TRBD2. V was pared by 5 bases and J by 4 bases, with 13 bases of the junction left unmatched. This CDR3 is built from 17 residues. CDR1 and CDR2 from the germline V gene are MNHEY and SVGEGT. The CDR3 is CASSRLRSAGGADTQYF. CDR3 coding DNA: TGTGCCAGCAGTAGACTACGTTCAGCGGGAGGAGCAGATACGCAGTATTTT.

This clonotype was recorded at least ten times. V and J are TRBV7-2 and TRBJ1-1; no clear D. V was shortened by 3 bases and J by 4 bases, with 15 bases between the two germline ends. The CDR3 runs to 15 residues. Germline V gene lookup returns CDR1 SGHTA and CDR2 FQGNSA. The CDR3 DNA sequence: TGTGCCAGCAGCTTCTTAGGTGGGAGGGTCACTGAAGCTTTCTTT. Translation: CASSFLGGRVTEAFF. Together with reference TRBV7-2 and TRBJ1-1, the CDR3 gives the full variable domain: GAGVSQSPSNKVTEKGKDVELRCDPISGHTALYWYRQSLGQGLEFLIYFQGNSAPDKSGLPSDRFSAERTGGSVSTLTIQRTQQEDSAVYLCASSFLGGRVTEAFFGQGTRLTVV.

This chain joins TRBV2 and TRBJ2-3; TRBD2 matches 11 bases. The CDR3 consists of 17 residues. The germline V gene has CDR1 SNHLY and CDR2 FYNNEI. V lost 6 bases and J lost 0; bases outside the gene matches: 8. This CDR3 reads CASRLLAGGPSTDTQYF. In nucleotides, the CDR3 is TGTGCCAGCAGGCTTCTAGCGGGGGGCCCTAGCACAGATACGCAGTATTTT.

This clonotype was seen ten or more times. The gene calls are TRBV2 and TRBJ1-4, with TRBD1 matching over 7 bases. J was trimmed by 7 bases and V by 6 bases; bases with no gene match: 11. Germline-derived CDR1 and CDR2 are SNHLY and FYNNEI. The CDR3 totals 15 residues. CDR3 region: CASRETGASFEKLFF. For the CDR3, the DNA is TGTGCCAGCAGGGAAACAGGGGCGAGTTTTGAAAAACTGTTTTTT.

This clonotype was counted ten times or more. The rearrangement uses TRBV7-2 and TRBJ2-7; the D gene is possibly TRBD2 (6 bases). The CDR3 loop spans 14 amino acids. Looked up from germline, CDR1 is SGHTA and CDR2 is FQGNSA. Trimming cost V 5 bases and J 3 bases, with 14 bases left between them. CDR3 sequence: CASSPPAGGYEQYF. The DNA for the CDR3 is TGTGCCAGCAGCCCTCCAGCGGGTGGCTACGAGCAGTACTTC.

This clonotype was seen a handful of times. The rearrangement links TRBV29-1 to TRBJ2-7; 14 bases fit TRBD2. Trimming at V came to 6 bases and at J to 3 bases, leaving 10 bases not matched to a gene. Germline V gene lookup returns CDR1 SQVTM and CDR2 ANQGSEA. The CDR3 has 16 residues. The CDR3 region is CSVSYPGTSGGYEQYF. CDR3 bases: TGCAGCGTCTCCTACCCCGGGACTAGCGGGGGCTACGAGCAGTACTTC.

In its sample, this clonotype was seen many times. V is TRBV12-3 or TRBV12-4 and J is TRBJ2-1, with D unclear. This CDR3 has 14 amino acids. V was trimmed by 5 bases and J by 6 bases, leaving 14 bases between them. The CDR3 sequence is CASSPLSLGNEQFF. CDR3 sequence (DNA): TGTGCCAGCAGTCCCCTATCGTTGGGCAATGAGCAGTTCTTC.

This clonotype was observed many times. This sequence joins TRBV20-1 and TRBJ2-7, with 10 nucleotides matching TRBD2. The V gene end was trimmed by 4 bases and the J gene end by 4 bases; junction bases not matched to a gene: 7. Germline assignment: CDR1 DFQATT and CDR2 SNEGSKA (reference sequence). The CDR3 contains 14 residues. CDR3 nucleotides: TGCAGTGCTAAGAGTAGCGGGGGGCCTTACGAGCAGTACTTC. Translation gives CSAKSSGGPYEQYF.

In this sample, this clonotype turned up many times. The V call is TRBV20-1, the J call TRBJ2-1; D uncertain. The CDR3 runs to 14 residues. Germline V gene sequence: CDR1 DFQATT, CDR2 SNEGSKA (reference sequence). V lost 0 bases to trimming and J lost 3 bases, with 9 bases between them. The DNA for the CDR3 is TGCAGTGCTAGAGATCTGAAGGACTACAATGAGCAGTTCTTC. Amino acids: CSARDLKDYNEQFF.

Many counts were recorded for this clonotype. J is TRBJ2-7 and V is TRBV4-1, with 7 bases aligning to TRBD1. Germline lookup yields CDR1 MGHRA and CDR2 YSYEKL. The CDR3 length is 16 residues. With V trimmed by 6 bases and J by 4 bases, 15 bases remained unmatched. In DNA, the CDR3 is TGCGCCAGCAGGATGCAGCCGGGACAGCCTTCGTACGAGCAGTACTTC. Protein: CASRMQPGQPSYEQYF.

This clonotype was seen repeatedly, ten times or more. This chain uses TRBV5-1 with TRBJ1-6; TRBD1 agrees at 10 bases. CDR1 and CDR2 from the germline V gene are SGHRS and YFSETQ. The ends lost 4 bases at V and 10 bases at J; junction bases unmatched: 5. The CDR3 extends over 14 amino acids. DNA for the CDR3: TGCGCCAGCAGCATGACAGGGGGCTCGTCACCCCTCCACTTT. Its protein product is CASSMTGGSSPLHF.

This clonotype was detected many times. The rearrangement joins TRBV6-2 or TRBV6-3 to TRBJ2-7; TRBD1 agrees at 11 bases. V dropped 8 bases and J dropped 6; count of bases not matched to a gene: 3. The CDR3 is 12 amino acids. Germline CDR1 is MNHEY and CDR2 is SVGEGT. CDR3 bases: TGTGCCAGCGGGACAGGGGGAACCGAGCAGTACTTC. It translates to CASGTGGTEQYF.

This clonotype has at least ten counts. The chain recombines TRBV18 with TRBJ2-1; maybe TRBD1 (5 bases). Germline V gives CDR1 KGHSH, CDR2 LQKENI. V lost 0 bases, J lost 10 bases, and 19 bases lay in between. This CDR3 comprises 16 residues. The CDR3 bases are TGTGCCAGCTCACCACCGTCCGGCAGGGTCCGGGTGGAGCAGTTCTTC. Its translation is CASSPPSGRVRVEQFF.

The chain carries TRBV20-1 and TRBJ1-2, with D hard to call. CDR3 length: 12 residues. The germline gives CDR1 DFQATT, CDR2 SNEGSKA (reference sequence). Trimming removed 3 bases at V and 12 bases at J, with 17 bases between. The chain's CDR3 is CSARTELAPDTF. CDR3 bases: TGCAGTGCTAGGACTGAATTAGCCCCGGACACCTTC.

In its sample, this clonotype was seen many times. The rearrangement joins TRBV15 to TRBJ2-6, with no clear D. The germline V gene encodes CDR1 LNHNV and CDR2 YYDKDF (reference sequence). CDR3 length: 13 amino acids. Trimming took 8 bases from V and 1 from J, leaving 6 bases between them. The CDR3 here is CATRQSGANVLTF. The CDR3 region has the DNA TGTGCCACCCGGCAGTCTGGGGCCAACGTCCTGACTTTC.

For the CDR3, the DNA is TGTGCCAGCAGTCCCCACCCGACTAGCGGGAGCTTCTCCTACAATGAGCAGTTCTTC. It translates to CASSPHPTSGSFSYNEQFF. The V call is TRBV27, the J call TRBJ2-1; 12 bases match TRBD2. Germline V gene sequence: CDR1 MNHEY, CDR2 SMNVEV (reference sequence). The length of the CDR3 is 19 residues. J gave up 0 bases and V 5 bases, and 11 bases lay outside the gene matches.

This clonotype was found a few times. The chain joins TRBV3-1 to TRBJ2-6; D is perhaps TRBD2 (6 bases). The CDR3 length is 13 residues. CDR1 LGHDT and CDR2 YNNKEL come from the germline V gene (reference sequence). V lost 7 bases and J lost 7, with 11 bases in between. The CDR3 sequence is CASNVRGANVLTF. CDR3 coding DNA: TGTGCCAGCAACGTGCGGGGAGCCAACGTCCTGACTTTC.

This clonotype has ten or more counts. V is TRBV6-1 and J is TRBJ1-4; 7 nucleotides align to TRBD1. The CDR3 loop spans 14 amino acids. With V trimmed by 5 bases and J by 13 bases, 13 bases remained unmatched. The germline gives CDR1 MNHNS, CDR2 SASEGT. The CDR3: CASSWVRQGGPLFF. The CDR3 DNA is TGTGCCAGCAGTTGGGTCCGACAGGGCGGCCCACTGTTTTTT.